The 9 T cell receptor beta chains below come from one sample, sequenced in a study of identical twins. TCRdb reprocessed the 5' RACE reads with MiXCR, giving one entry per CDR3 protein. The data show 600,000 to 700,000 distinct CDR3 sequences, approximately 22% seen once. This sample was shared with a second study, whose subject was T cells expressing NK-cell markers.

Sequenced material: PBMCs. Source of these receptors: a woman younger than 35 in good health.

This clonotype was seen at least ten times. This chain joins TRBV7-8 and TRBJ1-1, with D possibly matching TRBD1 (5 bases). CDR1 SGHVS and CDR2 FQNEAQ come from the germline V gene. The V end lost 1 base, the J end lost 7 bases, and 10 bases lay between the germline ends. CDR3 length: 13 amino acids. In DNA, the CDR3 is TGTGCCAGCAGCTTAGTCGGGACTAATGAAGCTTTCTTT. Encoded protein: CASSLVGTNEAFF.

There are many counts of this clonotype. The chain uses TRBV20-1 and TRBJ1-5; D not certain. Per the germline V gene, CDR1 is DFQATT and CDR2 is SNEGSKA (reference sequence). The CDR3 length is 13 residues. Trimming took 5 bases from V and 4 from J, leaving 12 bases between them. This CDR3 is CSALDGLNQPQHF. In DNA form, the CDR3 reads TGCAGTGCTCTGGACGGCTTGAATCAGCCCCAGCATTTT.

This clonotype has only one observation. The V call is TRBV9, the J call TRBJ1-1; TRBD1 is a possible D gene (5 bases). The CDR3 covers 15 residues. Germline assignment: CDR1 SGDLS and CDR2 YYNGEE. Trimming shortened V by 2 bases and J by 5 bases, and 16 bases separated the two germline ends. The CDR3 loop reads CASSVTGQAWTEAFF. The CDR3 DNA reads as TGTGCCAGCAGCGTTACAGGACAAGCGTGGACTGAAGCTTTCTTT.

In DNA, the CDR3 is TGTGCCAGCAAACTAGGACGGGCTAGAGAGCAGTACTTC. It codes for CASKLGRAREQYF. The V call is TRBV2, the J call TRBJ2-7; D is perhaps TRBD2 (5 bases). V shed 7 bases and J shed 7 bases, with 17 bases lying between them. Germline V gene sequence: CDR1 SNHLY, CDR2 FYNNEI. The CDR3 loop spans 13 amino acids.

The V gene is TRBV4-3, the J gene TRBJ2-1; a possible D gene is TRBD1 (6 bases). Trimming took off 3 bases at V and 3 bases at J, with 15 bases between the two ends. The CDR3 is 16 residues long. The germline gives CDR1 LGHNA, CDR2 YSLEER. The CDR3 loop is CASSQGAAGLYNEQFF. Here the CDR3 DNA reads TGCGCCAGCAGCCAGGGGGCAGCAGGCCTCTACAATGAGCAGTTCTTC.

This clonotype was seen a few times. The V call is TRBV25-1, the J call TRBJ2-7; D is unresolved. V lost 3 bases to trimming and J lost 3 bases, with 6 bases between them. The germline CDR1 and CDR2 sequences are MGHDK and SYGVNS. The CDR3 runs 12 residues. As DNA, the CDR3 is TGTGCCAGCAGTGAGAGCTACTACGAGCAGTACTTC. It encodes CASSESYYEQYF.

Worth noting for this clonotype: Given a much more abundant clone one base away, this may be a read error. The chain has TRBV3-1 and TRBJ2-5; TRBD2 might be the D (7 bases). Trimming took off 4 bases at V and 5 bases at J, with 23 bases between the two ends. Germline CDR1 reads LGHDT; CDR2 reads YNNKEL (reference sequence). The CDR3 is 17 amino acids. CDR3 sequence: CASSRLGGARSTETQYF. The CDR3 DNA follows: TGTGCCAGCAGCCGACTAGGGGGGGCCAGGAGTACGGAGACCCAGTACTTC.

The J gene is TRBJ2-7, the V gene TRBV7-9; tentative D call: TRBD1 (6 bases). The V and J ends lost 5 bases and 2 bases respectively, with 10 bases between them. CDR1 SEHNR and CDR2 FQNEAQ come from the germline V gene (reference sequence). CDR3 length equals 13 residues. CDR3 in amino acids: CASSRDNTYEQYF. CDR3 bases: TGTGCCAGCAGCCGGGACAACACCTACGAGCAGTACTTC.

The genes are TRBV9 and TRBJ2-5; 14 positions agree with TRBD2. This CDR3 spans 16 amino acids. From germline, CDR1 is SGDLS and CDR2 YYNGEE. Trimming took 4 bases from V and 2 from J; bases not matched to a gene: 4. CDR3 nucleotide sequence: TGTGCCAGCAGCTCAGGGACTAGCGGGGGTCAAGAGACCCAGTACTTC. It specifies CASSSGTSGGQETQYF.